This TCR beta chain emerged from a study of early T cells in non-severe SARS-CoV-2 infection (dated by TCRdb to 2020 to 2022). Looking at the study overall: TCR sequencing used bulk RNA from unsorted whole blood, so alpha and beta chains could not be paired. What the research found in general, with its limitations: Matching against VDJdb was skewed toward anti-spike CD8 responses, likely underestimated virus-specific expansions, and missed private and CD4 specificities.

CDR1 and CDR2, per the germline V gene, are ENHRY and SYGVKD. The CDR3 numbers 14 residues from cysteine through phenylalanine. Only the CDR3 DNA stays, 42 bases, in frame from base 1. Between the V and J ends, shortened by 2 bases and 2 bases respectively, the junction contains 10 bases. Library creation used 5' RACE. The sample was run on a NextSeq 500. The TCR library protocol attached unique molecular identifiers to individual cDNA molecules to correct for sequencing error and PCR bias. TCR alpha and beta chains were both sequenced, and the abundances of alpha and beta sequences in each sample were closely correlated with each other. On the study's bioinformatics: Decombinator V4 was used to perform V gene, J gene and CDR3 annotation of TCR sequences. Expanded TCRs were defined as changing significantly between any two time points under a Poisson model with p below 0.0001. TCR abundances were normalised to the total number of TCRs sequenced per sample and were expressed as counts per million. TRAV1-2 paired with TRAJ12, TRAJ20 or TRAJ33 defined MAIT TCRs, while TRAV10 paired with TRAJ18 defined iNKT TCRs. VDJdb, accessed on 1 November 2021, was searched for TCRs annotated for CMV, EBV and SARS-CoV-2, and TCRs annotated for more than one antigen were excluded. The public reads were reprocessed in TCRdb via fastp at Q25 and MiXCR, keeping in-frame beta chains. Every entry covers one CDR3 protein and lists the most common genes and DNA from its rows. The V and J calls come from TCRdb's annotation, not from the publication. The sample table records roughly 100,000 distinct CDR3 sequences; around 14% of these occur just once. 6.2% of the sample belongs to the ten largest clones.

The study was a case-control design nested within a healthcare worker cohort in London, UK, with weekly nasopharyngeal swab PCR tests and blood sampling. Healthcare workers were recruited between 23 and 31 March 2020, during the week of the UK lockdown, and were followed weekly for up to roughly 15 weeks. This clonotype came up many times. The antigen it recognizes is unknown. Per-base qualities were not stored, and no clone one base away is much larger. Sequenced material: whole blood. The rearranged chain carries TRBV10-3 and TRBJ2-7; the D gene is perhaps TRBD1, on 5 matching bases. The source of this sequence is an adult who was a healthcare worker with PCR-confirmed SARS-CoV-2 infection or an uninfected control (not recorded which). The sequenced DNA: TGTGCCATCAGTGAGAGGGGCACCACCTACGAGCAGTACTTC. It translates to CAISERGTTYEQYF.